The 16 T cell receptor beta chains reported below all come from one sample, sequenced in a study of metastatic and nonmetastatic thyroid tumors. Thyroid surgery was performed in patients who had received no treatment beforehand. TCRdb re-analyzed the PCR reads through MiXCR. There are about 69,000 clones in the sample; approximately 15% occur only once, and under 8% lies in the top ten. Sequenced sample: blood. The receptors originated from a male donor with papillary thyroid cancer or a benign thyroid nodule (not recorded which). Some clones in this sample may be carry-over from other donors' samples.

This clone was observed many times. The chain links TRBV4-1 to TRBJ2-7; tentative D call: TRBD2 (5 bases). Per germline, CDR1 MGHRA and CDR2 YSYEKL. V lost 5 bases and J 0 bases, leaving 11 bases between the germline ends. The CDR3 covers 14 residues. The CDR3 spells CASSDIGNSYEQYF. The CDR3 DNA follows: TGCGCCAGCAGCGATATCGGGAACTCCTACGAGCAGTACTTC.

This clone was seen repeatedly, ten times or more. CDR3 region: CASYSRWPETDTQYF. CDR3 sequence (DNA): TGTGCCAGTTATAGCAGGTGGCCAGAAACAGATACGCAGTATTTT. The chain couples TRBV6-4 to TRBJ2-3; D is uncertain. From germline, CDR1 is MRHNA and CDR2 SNTAGT. The CDR3 runs to 15 residues. The V end was cut by 9 bases, the J end by 3 bases, with 19 bases between.

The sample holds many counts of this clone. The CDR3 nucleotides read TGCAGCGTTGTCCCTTGGCAGAGACCTCACAATGAGCAGTTCTTC. It specifies CSVVPWQRPHNEQFF. The chain links TRBV29-1 to TRBJ2-1; D call uncertain. The CDR3 covers 15 residues. The germline V gene has CDR1 SQVTM and CDR2 ANQGSEA. Trimming left V 4 bases short and J 5 bases short, with 18 bases between.

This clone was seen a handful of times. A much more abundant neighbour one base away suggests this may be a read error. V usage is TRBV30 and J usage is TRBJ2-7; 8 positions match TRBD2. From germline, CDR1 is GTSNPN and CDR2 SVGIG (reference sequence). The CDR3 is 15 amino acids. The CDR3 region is CAWSLGLASTSERYF. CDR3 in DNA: TGTGCCTGGAGTCTCGGACTAGCTAGTACGTCTGAGCGGTACTTC. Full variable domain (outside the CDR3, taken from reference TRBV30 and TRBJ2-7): SQTIHQWPATLVQPVGSPLSLECTVEGTSNPNLYWYRQAAGRGLQLLFYSVGIGQISSEVPQNLSASRPQDRQFILSSKKLLLSDSGFYLCAWSLGLASTSERYFGPGTRLTVT.

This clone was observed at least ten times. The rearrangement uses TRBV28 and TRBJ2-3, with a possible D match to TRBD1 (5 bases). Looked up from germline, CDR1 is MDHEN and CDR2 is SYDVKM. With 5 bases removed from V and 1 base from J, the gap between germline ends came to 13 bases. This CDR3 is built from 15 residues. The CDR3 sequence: CASSPGPPRTDTQYF. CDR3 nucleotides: TGTGCCAGCAGTCCAGGGCCTCCTCGCACAGATACGCAGTATTTT. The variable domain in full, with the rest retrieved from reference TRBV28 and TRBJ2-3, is DVKVTQSSRYLVKRTGEKVFLECVQDMDHENMFWYRQDPGLGLRLIYFSYDVKMKEKGDIPEGYSVSREKKERFSLILESASTNQTSMYLCASSPGPPRTDTQYFGPGTRLTVL.

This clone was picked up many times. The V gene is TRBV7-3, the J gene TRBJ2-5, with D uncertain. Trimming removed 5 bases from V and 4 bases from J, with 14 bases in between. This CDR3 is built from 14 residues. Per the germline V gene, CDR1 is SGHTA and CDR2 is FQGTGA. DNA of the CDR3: TGTGCCAGCAGCCGAACCGGGCCTCGAGAGACCCAGTACTTC. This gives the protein CASSRTGPRETQYF.

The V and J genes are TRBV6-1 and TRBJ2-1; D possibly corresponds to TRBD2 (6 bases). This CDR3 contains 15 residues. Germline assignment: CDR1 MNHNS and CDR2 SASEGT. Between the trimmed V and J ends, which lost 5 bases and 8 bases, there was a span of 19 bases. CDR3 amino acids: CASSPVLAGAHEQFF. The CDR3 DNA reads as TGTGCCAGCAGTCCTGTACTAGCTGGGGCCCATGAGCAGTTCTTC.

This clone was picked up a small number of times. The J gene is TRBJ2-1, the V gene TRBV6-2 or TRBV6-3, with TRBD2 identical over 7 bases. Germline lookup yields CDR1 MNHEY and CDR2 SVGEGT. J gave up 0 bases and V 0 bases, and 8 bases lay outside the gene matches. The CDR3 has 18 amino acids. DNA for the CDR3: TGTGCCAGCAGTTACTCGGCGACTAGCTTAGGCTCCTACAATGAGCAGTTCTTC. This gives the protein CASSYSATSLGSYNEQFF.

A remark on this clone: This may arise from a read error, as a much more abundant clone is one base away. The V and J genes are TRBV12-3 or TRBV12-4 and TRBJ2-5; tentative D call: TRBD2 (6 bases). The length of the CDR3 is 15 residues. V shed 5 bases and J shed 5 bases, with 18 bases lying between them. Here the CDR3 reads CASSPKWAGMETQYF. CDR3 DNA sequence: TGTGCCAGCAGTCCCAAGTGGGCGGGAATGGAGACCCAGTACTTC.

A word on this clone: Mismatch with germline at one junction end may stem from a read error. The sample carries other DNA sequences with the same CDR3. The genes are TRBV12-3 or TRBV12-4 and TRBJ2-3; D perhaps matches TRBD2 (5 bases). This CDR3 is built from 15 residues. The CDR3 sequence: CASALRVLRTDTQYF. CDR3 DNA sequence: TGTGCCAGCGCCCTGCGGGTCCTACGCACAGATACACAGTATTTT.

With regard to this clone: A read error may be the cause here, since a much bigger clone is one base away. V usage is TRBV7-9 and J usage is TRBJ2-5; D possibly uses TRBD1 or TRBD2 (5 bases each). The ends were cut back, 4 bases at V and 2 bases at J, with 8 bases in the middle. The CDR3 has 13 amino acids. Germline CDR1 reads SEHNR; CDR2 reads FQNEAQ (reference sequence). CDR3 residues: CASSWGSQETQYF. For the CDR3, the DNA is TGTGCCAGCAGCTGGGGGTCTCAAGAGACCCAGTACTTC. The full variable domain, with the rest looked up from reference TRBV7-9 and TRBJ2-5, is DTGVSQNPRHKITKRGQNVTFRCDPISEHNRLYWYRQTLGQGPEFLTYFQNEAQLEKSRLLSDRFSAERPKGSFSTLEIQRTEQGDSAMYLCASSWGSQETQYFGPGTRLLVL.

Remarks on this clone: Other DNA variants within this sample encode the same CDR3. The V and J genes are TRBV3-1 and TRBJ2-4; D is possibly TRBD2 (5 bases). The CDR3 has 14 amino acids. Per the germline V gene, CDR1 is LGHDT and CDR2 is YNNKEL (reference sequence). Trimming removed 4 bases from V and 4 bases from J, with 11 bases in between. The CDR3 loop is CASSLWTLKNIQYF. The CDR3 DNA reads TGTGCCAGCAGCCTTTGGACTCTGAAAAACATTCAGTACTTC.

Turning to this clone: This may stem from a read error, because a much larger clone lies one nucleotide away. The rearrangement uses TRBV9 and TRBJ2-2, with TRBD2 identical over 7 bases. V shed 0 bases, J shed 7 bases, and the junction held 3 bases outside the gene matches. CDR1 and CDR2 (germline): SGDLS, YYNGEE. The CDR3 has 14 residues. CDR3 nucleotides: TGTGCCAGCAGCGTAGCAGCGGGGAACGGGGAGCTGTTTTTT. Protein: CASSVAAGNGELFF.

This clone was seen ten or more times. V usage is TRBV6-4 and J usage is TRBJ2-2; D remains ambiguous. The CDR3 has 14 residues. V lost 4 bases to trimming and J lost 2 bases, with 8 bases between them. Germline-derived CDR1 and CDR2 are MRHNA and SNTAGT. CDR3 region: CASSAYPNTGELFF. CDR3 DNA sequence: TGTGCCAGCAGTGCTTACCCCAACACCGGGGAGCTGTTTTTT.

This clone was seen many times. The CDR3 sequence: CSAGGSGTEPTDTQYF. The CDR3 nucleotides are TGCAGTGCGGGAGGTAGCGGGACAGAGCCCACAGATACGCAGTATTTT. The V and J genes are TRBV20-1 and TRBJ2-3; TRBD2 is a possible D gene (8 bases). Trimming took 6 bases from V and 2 from J, leaving 21 bases between them. Per germline, CDR1 DFQATT and CDR2 SNEGSKA (reference sequence). The CDR3 sequence is 16 residues long.

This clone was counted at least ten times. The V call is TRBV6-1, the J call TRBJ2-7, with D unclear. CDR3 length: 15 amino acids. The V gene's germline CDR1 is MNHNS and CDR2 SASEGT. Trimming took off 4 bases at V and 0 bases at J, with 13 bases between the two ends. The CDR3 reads CASSGFGSSSYEQYV. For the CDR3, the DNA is TGTGCCAGCAGTGGTTTCGGGTCAAGCTCCTACGAGCAGTACGTC.